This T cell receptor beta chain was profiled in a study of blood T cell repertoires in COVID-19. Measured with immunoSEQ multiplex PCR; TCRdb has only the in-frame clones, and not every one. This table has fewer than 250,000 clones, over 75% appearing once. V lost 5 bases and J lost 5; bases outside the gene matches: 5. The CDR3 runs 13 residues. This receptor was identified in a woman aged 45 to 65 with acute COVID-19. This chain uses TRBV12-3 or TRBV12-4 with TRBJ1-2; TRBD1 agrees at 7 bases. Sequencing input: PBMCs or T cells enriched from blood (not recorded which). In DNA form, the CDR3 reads TGTGCCAGCAGTGCCGGACAGGTATATGGCTACACCTTC. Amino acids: CASSAGQVYGYTF.